This TCR beta chain was identified during a study of CD8 T cells in ankylosing spondylitis. In germline, CDR1 is SGHRS, CDR2 YFSETQ. The CDR3 is made up of 15 amino acids. V shed 3 bases and J shed 4 bases, with 15 bases lying between them. Molecular-barcoded quantitative 5'-RACE produced these TCR beta libraries. TCRdb analysed the 5' RACE reads with MiXCR anew, one entry per CDR3 protein. The sample yields around 180,000 distinct CDR3 sequences, roughly 18% seen once. This clonotype was observed at least ten times. This TCR was sampled from a male donor aged 10 to 30 with ankylosing spondylitis or in good health (not recorded which). Specimen: blood, either unsorted or a sorted T cell fraction (not recorded which). The chain is built from TRBV5-1 and TRBJ2-3; possibly TRBD2 for D (7 bases). The CDR3 region has the DNA TGCGCCAGCAGCTCATGGGGGGGCTCGGCAGATACGCAGTATTTT. The encoded protein is CASSSWGGSADTQYF.